Listed below are T cell receptor beta chains from one sample, sequenced in a study of T cells in localized non-small cell lung cancer. TCRdb's copy holds only in-frame clones and misses some; the assay was immunoSEQ multiplex PCR. The table shows 100,000 to 150,000 clones, with 80% to 90% occurring only once. Sequencing used peripheral blood, obtained before any cancer treatment. The receptors were sampled from a female donor older than 55 with stage I lung adenocarcinoma. Each CDR3 is given with its conserved first and last residue. A D gene is named only where the DNA matches it firmly. Clone size is shown for a subset of rows, as once, few, many or a class of expanded clone.

d_call,j_call,v_call,clone_size,cdr3_nt,cdr3_aa
NA,TRBJ1-1,TRBV6-5,once,TGTGCCAGCAGCGCGGAGGGGAATACTGAAGCTTTCTTT,CASSAEGNTEAFF
TRBD2,TRBJ2-7,TRBV7-9,few,TGTGCAGCGGGGGAGGACACTACCTACGAGCAGTACTTC,CAAGEDTTYEQYF
TRBD2,TRBJ2-7,TRBV11-2,NA,TGTGCCACCCTTCAGACTAGCATCACCTACGAGCAGTACTTC,CATLQTSITYEQYF
NA,TRBJ1-1,TRBV28,NA,TGTGCCAGCGGCCTTTCGCAGGGAAACACTGAAGCTTTCTTT,CASGLSQGNTEAFF
NA,TRBJ2-4,TRBV6-5,few,TGTGCCAGCAGTTTCTTGGCTGCCAAAAACATTCAGTACTTC,CASSFLAAKNIQYF
TRBD2,TRBJ2-2,TRBV7-3,NA,TGTGCCAGCAGCTTACTGCCGGGACTAGCGGGCCCGAACACCGGGGAGCTGTTTTTT,CASSLLPGLAGPNTGELFF
TRBD2,TRBJ2-7,TRBV11-2,NA,TGTGCCAGCAGCAACCCAGCGGGGGTAGCCTACGAGCAGTACTTC,CASSNPAGVAYEQYF
NA,TRBJ2-2,TRBV28,NA,TGTGCCAGCAGTTTATTGGGGAGAGGCACCGGGGAGCTGTTTTTT,CASSLLGRGTGELFF
NA,TRBJ1-3,TRBV6-6,NA,TGTGCCAGCAGTTCCACTGGTCTCTCTGGAAACACCATATATTTT,CASSSTGLSGNTIYF
TRBD2,TRBJ2-5,TRBV28,NA,TGTGCCAGCAGCGGGGGACTAGCGGGAGGGCCCCCAGAGACCCAGTACTTC,CASSGGLAGGPPETQYF
TRBD2,TRBJ2-1,TRBV9,NA,TGTGCCAGCAGCGTGGAGAGCGGGGCAAGCTCCTACAATGAGCAGTTCTTC,CASSVESGASSYNEQFF
NA,TRBJ2-3,TRBV27,NA,TGTGCCTCCAGACAGGTGCATTTCACAGATACGCAGTATTTT,CASRQVHFTDTQYF
TRBD1,TRBJ1-1,TRBV5-1,NA,TGCGCCAGCAGCCGGATTTCAACAGGGGCTGAAGCTTTCTTT,CASSRISTGAEAFF
NA,TRBJ1-4,TRBV2,NA,TGTGCCAGCAGGCTGGTGGACGGGGAAAAACTGTTTTTT,CASRLVDGEKLFF
TRBD2,TRBJ2-1,TRBV10-1,NA,TGCGCCAGCAGTGAGTCGATGGGCGGGAGGGCCTTGGATGAGCAGTTCTTC,CASSESMGGRALDEQFF
NA,TRBJ1-5,TRBV18,NA,TGTGCCAGCTCACTCCAGGGACGTGATCAGCCCCAGCATTTT,CASSLQGRDQPQHF